Detailed here is one T cell receptor beta chain. Its target is not known. These data belong to a study of shared clonotypes between healthy human individuals. Study-level findings and limits: Researchers found naive subsets generally carried larger estimated richness than memory subsets.

Clones were read by immunoSEQ multiplex PCR, and TCRdb kept only the in-frame ones, dropping some. The repertoire holds about 1.1 million clones, with around three quarters as singletons. Germline V gives CDR1 SNHLY, CDR2 FYNNEI. CDR3 length: 15 residues. V lost 1 base and J 6 bases, leaving 12 bases between the germline ends. V is TRBV2 and J is TRBJ2-2; no firm D call. The clonotype comes from a man between 18 and 35 years old in good health. Some clones in this sample may be carry-over from other donors' samples. Sequenced material: memory CD4+ T cells from PBMCs. As to subset: CD45RA-negative fraction. CDR3 protein: CASSEEFLAAGELFF. CDR3 coding DNA: TGTGCCAGCAGTGAAGAGTTTTTGGCAGCCGGGGAGCTGTTTTTT.